This T cell receptor beta chain was captured by sequencing in a study of beta chain features in type 1 diabetes. Study results and limitations: Type 1 diabetes patients had VDJ junctions that carried fewer insertions and more deletions.

Heparinised blood was drawn once per donor, averaging about 116 mL. CD45RO/CCR7/CD25/CD127/CD95/CD27 staining was used to isolate CD4+ naive, central memory, regulatory and stem cell-like memory cells by sorting. V was clipped by 4 bases and J by 4 bases; unmatched bases: 6. Per the germline V gene, CDR1 is SGHNT and CDR2 is YYREEE (reference sequence). This CDR3 has 14 amino acids. This clone has just a few counts. Its antigen remains unknown. Sequenced material consisted of expressed TCRB transcripts (all of the isolated RNA was reverse transcribed). Sequencing was performed with immunoSEQ multiplex PCR; in TCRdb, only in-frame clones are kept and a portion is missing. Among hundreds of thousands of clones, roughly 11% were seen once, and the ten largest hold approximately 0.016%.

This receptor was obtained from a woman in her thirties in good health. Specimen: naive CD4+ T cells from blood. The chain joins TRBV5-4 to TRBJ2-3, with 7 bases that match TRBD1. This chain's CDR3 is CASSTGQTADTQYF. The DNA of the CDR3 is TGTGCCAGCAGCACGGGACAGACGGCAGATACGCAGTATTTT.